This is a list of T cell receptor beta chains from one sample in a study of T cell responses to AZD1222 COVID-19 vaccine. Profiled with immunoSEQ multiplex PCR; TCRdb holds only in-frame clones, not every one. The sample comprises under 35,000 clones, just over 85% of which are singletons, and around 10% rests with the top ten. Source: peripheral blood, taken 28 days after the second AZD1222 dose. The origin of the receptors is an adult who received the AZD1222 COVID-19 vaccine. Each CDR3 is given with its conserved first and last residue. The D gene is left open where the match is weak. A clone size is listed for some rows: how often the clone was seen (once, few, many), or a class if it is expanded.

V gene	J gene	clone size	D gene	CDR3 length	CDR3 protein	CDR3 DNA
TRBV6-5	TRBJ1-2	-	TRBD1	14	CASSPRQGSYGYTF	TGTGCCAGCAGTCCGCGACAGGGATCCTATGGCTACACCTTC
TRBV7-8	TRBJ1-6	-	-	15	CASSGPLGGNSPLHF	TGTGCCAGCAGCGGCCCCTTGGGGGGTAATTCACCCCTCCACTTT
TRBV19	TRBJ2-5	-	-	13	CASSMSGMETQYF	TGTGCCAGTAGTATGAGCGGTATGGAGACCCAGTACTTC
TRBV5-1	TRBJ2-7	-	TRBD2	14	CASSWNAGAYEQYF	TGCGCCAGCAGCTGGAACGCGGGGGCCTACGAGCAGTACTTC
TRBV11-2	TRBJ1-1	-	-	15	CASSFGLQNGAEAFF	TGTGCCAGCAGCTTCGGACTTCAGAACGGCGCTGAAGCTTTCTTT
TRBV5-1	TRBJ2-2	-	TRBD1	14	CASSGTVNTGELFF	TGCGCCAGTTCCGGGACAGTGAACACCGGGGAGCTGTTTTTT
TRBV12-3/TRBV12-4	TRBJ1-1	-	-	13	CASSFSTNTEAFF	TGTGCCAGCAGTTTTAGCACCAACACTGAAGCTTTCTTT
TRBV13	TRBJ1-3	-	-	14	CASGWRASGNTIYF	TGTGCCAGCGGATGGAGGGCGAGCGGAAACACCATATATTTT
TRBV3-1/TRBV3-2	TRBJ1-2	-	TRBD1	18	CASSQKTSTGVTNYGYTF	TGTGCCAGCAGCCAAAAGACCTCGACAGGGGTTACTAACTATGGCTACACCTTC
TRBV5-8	TRBJ2-7	-	-	14	CASSLGGSNHEQYF	TGTGCCAGCAGCTTGGGGGGGAGCAACCACGAGCAGTACTTC
TRBV7-2	TRBJ2-5	-	TRBD1	14	CASSLGTGRETQYF	TGTGCCAGCAGCTTGGGGACAGGTCGGGAGACCCAGTACTTC
TRBV6-1	TRBJ1-2	-	-	15	CASSEALWTNYGYTF	TGTGCCAGCAGTGAAGCGCTCTGGACTAACTATGGCTACACCTTC
TRBV7-8	TRBJ2-5	once	-	14	CASSLAPPSGTQYF	TGTGCCAGCAGCTTAGCGCCGCCCTCCGGGACCCAGTACTTC
TRBV7-2	TRBJ1-2	-	-	14	CASSFIGTDYGYTF	TGTGCCAGCAGCTTTATCGGGACGGACTATGGCTACACCTTC
TRBV29-1	TRBJ1-1	-	-	14	CSVEISGAATEAFF	TGCAGCGTTGAGATTTCGGGCGCCGCGACTGAAGCTTTCTTT
TRBV3-1/TRBV3-2	TRBJ1-3	-	-	14	CASSQPGPGNTIYF	TGTGCCAGCAGCCAACCCGGGCCTGGAAACACCATATATTTT
TRBV28	TRBJ1-2	-	-	13	CASSPGGLYGYTF	TGTGCCAGCAGTCCCGGGGGCCTGTATGGCTACACCTTC
TRBV27	TRBJ1-5	-	-	17	CASSLYPPGGSNQPQHF	TGTGCCAGCAGTTTATATCCCCCCGGGGGGTCCAATCAGCCCCAGCATTTT
TRBV3-1/TRBV3-2	TRBJ1-2	-	-	12	CASSPTGHGYTF	TGTGCCAGCAGCCCCACAGGGCACGGCTACACCTTC
TRBV12-2	TRBJ1-1	-	-	14	CASRPGQGNTEAFF	TGTGCAAGTCGCCCCGGACAGGGGAACACTGAAGCTTTCTTT
TRBV19	TRBJ1-4	-	-	14	CASSTDGSNEKLFF	TGTGCCAGTAGTACGGACGGTTCTAATGAAAAACTGTTTTTT
TRBV7-9	TRBJ1-6	-	-	14	CASSLAARNSPLHF	TGTGCCAGCAGCTTAGCAGCTAGGAATTCACCCCTCCACTTT
TRBV29-1	TRBJ1-1	-	-	10	CSVEQGRAFF	TGCAGCGTTGAACAGGGTAGGGCTTTCTTT
TRBV3-1/TRBV3-2	TRBJ1-2	-	-	13	CASSQESGNGYTF	TGTGCCAGCAGCCAAGAATCGGGGAATGGCTACACCTTC
TRBV4-1	TRBJ1-2	-	TRBD1	18	CASSQPRETGAPNYGYTF	TGCGCCAGCAGCCAACCCCGAGAGACAGGGGCTCCTAACTATGGCTACACCTTC
TRBV12-3/TRBV12-4	TRBJ1-6	-	TRBD1	13	CASSQGQDSPLHF	TGTGCCAGCAGCCAGGGACAGGACTCACCCCTCCACTTT
TRBV5-1	TRBJ1-4	-	-	15	CASSLETGIGEKLFF	TGCGCCAGCAGCTTGGAAACAGGGATAGGTGAAAAACTGTTTTTT
TRBV11-2	TRBJ1-2	once	-	13	CASSLMDRPWDTF	TGTGCCAGCAGCTTAATGGACCGACCCTGGGACACCTTC
TRBV4-1	TRBJ2-1	-	-	14	CASSQGVGGDEQFF	TGCGCCAGCAGCCAAGGGGTTGGTGGGGATGAGCAGTTCTTC
TRBV15	TRBJ2-5	-	TRBD2	14	CATSIGGGSKTQYF	TGTGCCACCAGCATCGGCGGGGGGTCGAAGACCCAGTACTTC
TRBV21-1	TRBJ1-5	-	-	15	CASSCARDSNQPQHF	TGTGCCAGCAGCTGCGCCAGGGATAGCAATCAGCCCCAGCATTTT
TRBV11-2	TRBJ2-3	once	-	15	CASSKNPGLTDTQYF	TGTGCCAGCAGCAAAAACCCAGGGTTGACAGATACGCAGTATTTT
TRBV7-2	TRBJ2-2	medium-sized	-	17	CASSLTLGGLNTGELFF	TGTGCCAGCAGCTTAACACTGGGGGGCCTGAACACCGGGGAGCTGTTTTTT
TRBV7-2	TRBJ1-5	-	-	15	CASSWTVNSNQPQHF	TGTGCCAGCAGCTGGACAGTAAATAGCAATCAGCCCCAGCATTTT
TRBV11-2	TRBJ1-5	-	-	12	CASSLVGQPQHF	TGTGCCAGCAGCTTAGTGGGTCAGCCCCAGCATTTT
TRBV19	TRBJ2-1	-	TRBD2	15	CASSIGEAGGQRQFF	TGTGCCAGTAGTATAGGAGAAGCGGGAGGACAACGGCAGTTCTTC
TRBV2	TRBJ1-5	-	TRBD1	15	CASSHRGQGNQPQHF	TGTGCCAGCAGCCACAGGGGTCAGGGCAATCAGCCCCAGCATTTT
TRBV30	TRBJ2-3	-	-	13	CAWSGLRYDTQYF	TGTGCCTGGTCGGGACTCCGCTATGATACGCAGTATTTT
TRBV6-5	TRBJ2-5	-	TRBD1	15	CASRYLDRGSETQYF	TGTGCCAGCAGGTATTTGGACAGGGGGTCCGAGACCCAGTACTTC
TRBV5-1	TRBJ1-2	-	TRBD1	14	CASRVTGGLDGYTF	TGCGCCAGCCGCGTAACAGGGGGCCTGGATGGCTACACCTTC
TRBV29-1	TRBJ1-2	-	-	13	CSAKMGQIYGYTF	TGCAGCGCCAAAATGGGACAAATCTATGGCTACACCTTC
TRBV28	TRBJ2-7	-	TRBD1	13	CASRPTGLYEQYF	TGTGCCAGCAGGCCGACAGGGCTTTACGAGCAGTACTTC